The 32 T cell receptor beta chains presented below share a single source sample, sequenced in a study of shared clonotypes between healthy human individuals (TCRdb year 2020). Library preparation used the immunoSEQ multiplex PCR assay. TCRdb obtained this table from immuneACCESS and retained in-frame rearrangements with V and J assigned. These tables miss some clones; where compared with another copy, unresolved V genes account for less than half of the shortfall, and the remainder is unexplained. Here the sample has about 580,000 clones; roughly 98% occur a single time. Of the sample, 0.3% is held by the ten largest clones. CD8 naive samples consisted of CD45RO-negative cells that were positively selected for CCR7, yielding a CD45RA+CCR7+ population without TemRA cells. Sequencing was done on a sample of naive CD8+ T cells sorted from blood. The sample's cell subset or site, from its label and the paper: CD45RA+CCR7+. Receptors were obtained from a young man in good health.

V gene TRBV5-1 combines with J gene TRBJ2-1; TRBD2 matches at 8 bases. Germline CDR1 and CDR2: SGHRS and YFSETQ. V lost 0 bases and J lost 4; bases outside the gene matches: 3. The CDR3 spans 15 residues. The CDR3 here is CASSLGAGVYNEQFF. As DNA, the CDR3 is TGCGCCAGCAGCTTGGGAGCGGGAGTATACAATGAGCAGTTCTTC.

On this clone itself: One end of the junction fails to match germline, which may point to a read error. The chain uses TRBV5-4 and TRBJ2-7; D gene uncertain. The CDR3 runs 13 residues. Germline lookup yields CDR1 SGHNT and CDR2 YYREEE (reference sequence). The CDR3 sequence: CASSFEDSYEQYF. CDR3 nucleotides: TGTGCAAGCAGCTTTGAGGATTCCTACGAGCAGTACTTC.

The chain couples TRBV11-2 to TRBJ2-1; the D is unclear. The CDR3 contains 13 residues. Germline V lookup: CDR1 SGHAT, CDR2 FQNNGV. The V and J ends lost 4 bases and 9 bases respectively, with 13 bases between them. CDR3 DNA sequence: TGTGCCAGCAGCTCCCTCTCAGGCCGTGAGCAGTTCTTC. Protein: CASSSLSGREQFF.

The chain uses TRBV4-1 and TRBJ2-7; TRBD1 matches at 9 bases. The germline gives CDR1 MGHRA, CDR2 YSYEKL. The CDR3 runs 15 residues. J gave up 6 bases and V 4 bases, and 10 bases lay outside the gene matches. CDR3 sequence: CASSPRTGEIGEQYF. Here the CDR3 DNA reads TGCGCCAGCAGCCCACGGACAGGGGAAATAGGCGAGCAGTACTTC.

The chain links TRBV5-4 to TRBJ1-2; 7 bases align to TRBD1. The CDR3 runs 12 residues. Germline lookup yields CDR1 SGHNT and CDR2 YYREEE (reference sequence). V was pared by 4 bases and J by 8 bases, with 5 bases of the junction left unmatched. DNA of the CDR3: TGTGCCAGCAGCCACAGGGGAGGGGGCTACACCTTC. It specifies CASSHRGGGYTF.

The rearrangement uses TRBV7-6 and TRBJ1-1; D may be TRBD1 (5 bases). Trimming shortened V by 4 bases and J by 1 base, and 13 bases separated the two germline ends. CDR1 SGHVS and CDR2 FNYEAQ come from the germline V gene. This CDR3 has 15 residues. CDR3 bases: TGTGCCAGCAGCTCGAACAGGTTTTCGAACACTGAAGCTTTCTTT. Protein sequence: CASSSNRFSNTEAFF.

The genes are TRBV9 and TRBJ2-7; D gene uncertain. Germline loops: CDR1 SGDLS, CDR2 YYNGEE. This CDR3 contains 14 residues. The V and J ends lost 0 bases and 0 bases respectively, with 7 bases between them. The CDR3 protein is CASSVASNSYEQYF. CDR3 sequence (DNA): TGTGCCAGCAGCGTAGCTTCCAACTCCTACGAGCAGTACTTC.

This chain links TRBV4-3 with TRBJ2-7, with D maybe TRBD1 (6 bases). CDR3 length equals 15 residues. Germline V CDR1 and CDR2: LGHNA, YSLEER. V was shortened by 0 bases and J by 1 base, with 10 bases between the two germline ends. The DNA for the CDR3 is TGCGCCAGCAGCCAAGATCTCGACAGGTCCTACGAGCAGTACTTC. Amino acid sequence: CASSQDLDRSYEQYF.

This sequence joins TRBV28 and TRBJ2-3; no definite D call. Germline-derived CDR1 and CDR2 are MDHEN and SYDVKM. The CDR3 totals 13 residues. V lost 8 bases and J lost 5, with 14 bases in between. CDR3 coding DNA: TGTGCCAGCCTTAAACAGAAAATAGATACGCAGTATTTT. Its translation: CASLKQKIDTQYF.

This chain connects TRBV29-1 to TRBJ2-7; 8 positions agree with TRBD1. The CDR3 covers 13 residues. The V segment lost 3 bases and the J segment 3 bases; nucleotides outside the gene matches: 4. Germline V gene sequence: CDR1 SQVTM, CDR2 ANQGSEA. In nucleotides, the CDR3 is TGCAGCGTTGAGGGACAGGAGGACTACGAGCAGTACTTC. As protein: CSVEGQEDYEQYF.

The chain employs TRBV5-7 and TRBJ1-2; D call uncertain. TRBV5-7 is assigned to the ORF class and has an uncertain function. The CDR3 totals 16 residues. Trimming took 3 bases from V and 0 from J, leaving 15 bases between them. The CDR3 DNA reads TGTGCCAGCAGCTATAGTGTCCAGGCCTCTAACTATGGCTACACCTTC. This encodes CASSYSVQASNYGYTF.

The genes are TRBV5-5 and TRBJ2-1; D is possibly TRBD1 or TRBD2 (5 bases each). The CDR3 runs to 16 residues. Trimming stripped 4 bases from V and 7 bases from J, with 21 bases between. Germline V gene lookup returns CDR1 SGHKS and CDR2 YYEKEE (reference sequence). This chain's CDR3 is CASSLIPGARGNEQFF. The CDR3 nucleotides read TGTGCCAGCAGCCTCATCCCCGGGGCTCGGGGTAATGAGCAGTTCTTC.

The chain uses TRBV7-9 and TRBJ1-4, with a possible D match to TRBD1 (6 bases). V lost 8 bases to trimming and J lost 3 bases, with 19 bases between them. This CDR3 has 16 residues. Looked up from germline, CDR1 is SEHNR and CDR2 is FQNEAQ (reference sequence). CDR3 coding DNA: TGTGCCAGCTCCCCGGGACACCAAGTAGCTAATGAAAAACTGTTTTTT. It specifies CASSPGHQVANEKLFF.

The chain has TRBV7-6 and TRBJ2-7; D is undetermined. V was pared by 5 bases and J by 3 bases, with 11 bases between. This CDR3 spans 13 amino acids. Germline lookup yields CDR1 SGHVS and CDR2 FNYEAQ. Here the CDR3 reads CASSQVGIYEQYF. DNA for the CDR3: TGTGCCAGCAGCCAAGTGGGGATCTACGAGCAGTACTTC. The entire variable domain, with the rest obtained from reference TRBV7-6 and TRBJ2-7, is as follows: GAGVSQSPRYKVTKRGQDVALRCDPISGHVSLYWYRQALGQGPEFLTYFNYEAQQDKSGLPNDRFSAERPEGSISTLTIQRTEQRDSAMYRCASSQVGIYEQYFGPGTRLTVT.

V and J are TRBV5-5 and TRBJ1-1, with TRBD1 matching 8 bases. Germline V gene lookup returns CDR1 SGHKS and CDR2 YYEKEE (reference sequence). V gave up 2 bases and J gave up 0 bases; unmatched junction bases: 6. The CDR3 contains 16 residues. This CDR3 reads CASSFDRGDMNTEAFF. CDR3 sequence (DNA): TGTGCCAGCAGCTTCGACAGGGGTGATATGAACACTGAAGCTTTCTTT.

As concerns this clone: Other DNA sequences in this sample translate to the same CDR3. This chain links TRBV7-9 with TRBJ2-3; D gene ambiguous. The germline CDR1 and CDR2 sequences are SEHNR and FQNEAQ (reference sequence). The V end lost 1 base, the J end lost 2 bases, and 4 bases lay between the germline ends. CDR3 length: 13 amino acids. CDR3 nucleotides: TGTGCCAGCAGCTTAGTCCCCACAGATACGCAGTATTTT. This gives the protein CASSLVPTDTQYF.

This chain uses TRBV10-2 with TRBJ2-7; TRBD2 matches 13 bases. The CDR3 is 13 residues long. V was clipped by 8 bases and J by 2 bases; unmatched bases: 0. Germline values: CDR1 WSHSY, CDR2 SAAADI. The CDR3 nucleotides are TGCGCCAGCGGGACTAGCGGGACCTACGAGCAGTACTTC. Its protein product is CASGTSGTYEQYF.

As for this clone: Sequence at one end of the junction differs from germline and may be a read error. This rearrangement joins TRBV5-6 to TRBJ2-6; D remains ambiguous. Germline CDR1 reads SGHDT; CDR2 reads YYEEEE. This CDR3 spans 14 amino acids. The CDR3 sequence: CASSLAGGANVLTF. The CDR3 DNA reads as TGTGCCAGCAGTTTGGCAGGTGGGGCCAACGTCCTGACTTTC.

The gene calls are TRBV4-1 and TRBJ2-7; 9 positions match TRBD1. Losses at the gene ends were 0 bases for V and 3 bases for J; bases not matched to a gene: 6. There are 16 residues in the CDR3. The germline gives CDR1 MGHRA, CDR2 YSYEKL. The CDR3 protein is CASSQDTGQGFYEQYF. In DNA form, the CDR3 reads TGCGCCAGCAGCCAAGATACCGGACAGGGGTTCTACGAGCAGTACTTC.

The chain is built from TRBV7-9 and TRBJ1-2, with D tentatively TRBD1 (5 bases). Per the germline V gene, CDR1 is SEHNR and CDR2 is FQNEAQ (reference sequence). This CDR3 contains 14 residues. V was clipped by 4 bases and J by 2 bases, with 11 bases between them. The chain's CDR3 is CASSSDSQNYGYTF. CDR3 bases: TGTGCCAGCAGCTCCGACAGTCAAAACTATGGCTACACCTTC.

The rearrangement joins TRBV5-4 to TRBJ1-2, with TRBD1 identical over 8 bases. Germline assignment: CDR1 SGHNT and CDR2 YYREEE (reference sequence). J lost 8 bases, V lost 2 bases, and 14 bases had no gene match. The CDR3 length is 16 residues. The CDR3 region is CASSFPGTGTERGYTF. The CDR3 nucleotides are TGTGCCAGCAGCTTCCCCGGGACAGGAACAGAGCGGGGCTACACCTTC.

The chain has TRBV30 and TRBJ2-3; no firm D call. V gave up 0 bases and J gave up 2 bases, with 6 bases separating them. Germline CDR1 GTSNPN, CDR2 SVGIG (reference sequence). The CDR3 contains 13 residues. In DNA, the CDR3 is TGTGCCTGGAGTGTTTACTACACAGATACGCAGTATTTT. Its protein product is CAWSVYYTDTQYF. The entire variable domain, with the rest obtained from reference TRBV30 and TRBJ2-3, is as follows: SQTIHQWPATLVQPVGSPLSLECTVEGTSNPNLYWYRQAAGRGLQLLFYSVGIGQISSEVPQNLSASRPQDRQFILSSKKLLLSDSGFYLCAWSVYYTDTQYFGPGTRLTVL.

V usage is TRBV27 and J usage is TRBJ1-3; 8 bases are shared with TRBD1. This CDR3 region has 18 residues. CDR1 and CDR2 (germline): MNHEY, SMNVEV (reference sequence). Trimming at V came to 5 bases and at J to 0 bases, leaving 12 bases not matched to a gene. The CDR3 DNA sequence: TGTGCCAGCAGTGCTAGCCGGGACAGGCCTTCCTCTGGAAACACCATATATTTT. It encodes CASSASRDRPSSGNTIYF.

The V call is TRBV15, the J call TRBJ2-7; no reliable D call. The V gene lost 1 base and the J gene lost 1 base, with 11 bases spanning the gap. This CDR3 contains 15 residues. Germline V CDR1 and CDR2: LNHNV, YYDKDF (reference sequence). In nucleotides, the CDR3 is TGTGCCACCAGCAGAGGTTTGGGCCGATCCTACGAGCAGTACTTC. This translates into CATSRGLGRSYEQYF.

The chain joins TRBV7-4 to TRBJ2-1; 8 bases are a match to TRBD1. V dropped 8 bases and J dropped 0; count of bases not matched to a gene: 15. Germline CDR1 and CDR2: SGHVT and SQSDAQ. The CDR3 covers 18 residues. The CDR3 DNA reads as TGTGCCAGCTACAACAGGGGGGTGGGACCCCACTCCTACAATGAGCAGTTCTTC. Encoded protein: CASYNRGVGPHSYNEQFF.

The chain couples TRBV11-2 to TRBJ2-5; D gene unclear. The germline gives CDR1 SGHAT, CDR2 FQNNGV. The CDR3 covers 12 residues. Trimming shortened V by 4 bases and J by 1 base, and 4 bases separated the two germline ends. In DNA, the CDR3 is TGTGCCAGCAGCTCCCTCCAAGAGACCCAGTACTTC. This codes for CASSSLQETQYF.

This clone came up once. The CDR3 loop is CASSSNKGAIYGYTF. The CDR3 DNA reads TGTGCCAGCAGTTCCAACAAGGGGGCGATCTATGGCTACACCTTC. J is TRBJ1-2 and V is TRBV28; 7 bases line up with TRBD1. The J segment lost 4 bases and the V segment lost 4 bases, leaving 9 bases of the junction unmatched. The CDR3 consists of 15 residues. The germline V gene has CDR1 MDHEN and CDR2 SYDVKM.

V gene TRBV15 combines with J gene TRBJ2-7; 11 nucleotides match TRBD2. Looked up from germline, CDR1 is LNHNV and CDR2 is YYDKDF (reference sequence). With V trimmed by 1 base and J by 3 bases, 2 bases remained unmatched. This CDR3 has 15 residues. The DNA of the CDR3 is TGTGCCACCAGCAGAGTCGGGACTAGCGGCTACGAGCAGTACTTC. Protein: CATSRVGTSGYEQYF.

CDR3 coding DNA: TGTGCCAGCAGAGGGATACTTGCTAGCGGGAGGAACACCGGGGAGCTGTTTTTT. It is translated as CASRGILASGRNTGELFF. The V call is TRBV28, the J call TRBJ2-2, with 10 bases matching TRBD2. Germline trimming cut 6 bases from V and 1 base from J; bases unmatched to any gene: 11. Germline V gives CDR1 MDHEN, CDR2 SYDVKM. The CDR3 totals 18 residues.

The chain uses TRBV11-2 and TRBJ2-1; 7 nucleotides agree with TRBD1. The CDR3 extends over 12 amino acids. CDR1 and CDR2 (germline): SGHAT, FQNNGV. The junction had 8 bases not matched to a gene; V was cut back by 5 bases and J by 13 bases. CDR3 amino acids: CASSPKGQEQFF. CDR3 bases: TGTGCCAGCAGCCCGAAAGGACAGGAACAGTTCTTC. Supplemented by reference TRBV11-2 and TRBJ2-1, the full variable domain reads EAGVAQSPRYKIIEKRQSVAFWCNPISGHATLYWYQQILGQGPKLLIQFQNNGVVDDSQLPKDRFSAERLKGVDSTLKIQPAKLEDSAVYLCASSPKGQEQFFGPGTRLTVL.

This rearrangement joins TRBV29-1 to TRBJ2-7; the match to TRBD2 covers 7 bases. The CDR3 has 15 residues. V gave up 0 bases and J gave up 0 bases; unmatched junction bases: 5. The germline V gene has CDR1 SQVTM and CDR2 ANQGSEA. The CDR3 spells CSVEDPGGSSYEQYF. The CDR3 region has the DNA TGCAGCGTTGAAGATCCCGGGGGGAGCTCCTACGAGCAGTACTTC.

The chain couples TRBV27 to TRBJ2-4; D assignment may be TRBD1 or TRBD2 (5 bases each). Germline CDR1 MNHEY, CDR2 SMNVEV (reference sequence). The CDR3 runs to 13 residues. V lost 4 bases and J lost 8, with 12 bases in between. CDR3 coding DNA: TGTGCCAGCAGTTGGGGCGGGCAGGACATTCAGTACTTC. It is translated as CASSWGGQDIQYF.